This T cell receptor (beta chain) originates from a study of identical twins. Broader study findings: Low generation-probability sequences were in excess among twin-shared out-of-frame alpha sequences.

The CDR3 is made up of 17 amino acids. Trimming pared 3 bases from V and 3 bases from J, leaving 20 bases between. Germline V gene sequence: CDR1 MNHNS, CDR2 SASEGT. Turning to this clonotype: The target antigen is unknown.

A universal primer site was added by template switching, and unique molecular identifiers were carried by the cDNA. Using its own MiXCR run on the 5' RACE reads, TCRdb lists one record per CDR3 protein. The sample yields 1.5 million to 2 million distinct CDR3 sequences, about 32% seen once. Only healthy Caucasians were included as donors. The clonotype originates from a newborn girl in good health. The chain links TRBV6-1 to TRBJ1-1, with D perhaps TRBD1 (6 bases). Sequenced input: cord blood. The CDR3 DNA sequence: TGTGCCAGCAGTGAGGCCGCAGGGGCCGGAGGGTACACTGAAGCTTTCTTT. This encodes CASSEAAGAGGYTEAFF.